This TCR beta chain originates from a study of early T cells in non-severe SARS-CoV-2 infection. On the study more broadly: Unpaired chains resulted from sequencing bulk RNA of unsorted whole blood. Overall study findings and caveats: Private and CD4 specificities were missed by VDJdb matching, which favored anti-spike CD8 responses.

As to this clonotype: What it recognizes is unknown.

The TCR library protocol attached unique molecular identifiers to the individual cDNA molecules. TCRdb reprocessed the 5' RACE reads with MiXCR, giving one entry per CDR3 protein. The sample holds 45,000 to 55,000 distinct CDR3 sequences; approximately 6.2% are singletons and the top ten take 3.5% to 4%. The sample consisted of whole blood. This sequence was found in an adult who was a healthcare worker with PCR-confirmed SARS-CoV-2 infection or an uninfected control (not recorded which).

The CDR3 loop reads CASKARTSTDTQYF. The CDR3, as DNA: TGCGCCAGCAAAGCGCGAACTAGCACAGATACGCAGTATTTT. J is TRBJ2-3 and V is TRBV5-1; D gene ambiguous. This CDR3 has 14 residues. Germline values: CDR1 SGHRS, CDR2 YFSETQ. Trimming stripped 6 bases from V and 0 bases from J, with 11 bases between. Together with reference TRBV5-1 and TRBJ2-3, the CDR3 gives the full variable domain: KAGVTQTPRYLIKTRGQQVTLSCSPISGHRSVSWYQQTPGQGLQFLFEYFSETQRNKGNFPGRFSGRQFSNSRSEMNVSTLELGDSALYLCASKARTSTDTQYFGPGTRLTVL.